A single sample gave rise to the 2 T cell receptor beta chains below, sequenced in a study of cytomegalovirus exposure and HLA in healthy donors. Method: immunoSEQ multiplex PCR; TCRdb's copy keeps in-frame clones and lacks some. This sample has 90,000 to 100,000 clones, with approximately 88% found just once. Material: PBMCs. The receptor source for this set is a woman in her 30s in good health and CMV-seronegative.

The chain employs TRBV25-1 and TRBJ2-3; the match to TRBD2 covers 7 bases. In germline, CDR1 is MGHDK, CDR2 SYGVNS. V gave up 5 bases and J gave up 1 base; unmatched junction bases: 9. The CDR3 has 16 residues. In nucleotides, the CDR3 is TGTGCCAGCAGTCACCCGGGGGGTCCAGGCACAGATACGCAGTATTTT. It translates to CASSHPGGPGTDTQYF.

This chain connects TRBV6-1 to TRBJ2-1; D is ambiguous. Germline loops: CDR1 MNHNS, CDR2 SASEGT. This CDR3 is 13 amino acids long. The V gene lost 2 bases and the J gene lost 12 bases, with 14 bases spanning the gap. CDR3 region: CASSERDLLGQFF. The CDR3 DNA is TGTGCCAGCAGTGAAAGAGACTTGCTGGGGCAGTTCTTC.